Shown below are 24 T cell receptor beta chains from a single sample sequenced in a study of blood T cell repertoires in COVID-19. Using immunoSEQ multiplex PCR, the repertoire was profiled, and TCRdb retains in-frame clones only, with some absent. The profile covers around 400,000 clones, with more than 70% appearing a single time and roughly 2% taken by the ten largest. Sequencing was done on a sample of peripheral blood. These receptors came from a woman aged 55-69 years with COVID-19, enrolled during active disease.

The rearrangement links TRBV2 to TRBJ1-5, with 8 bases fitting TRBD1. J gave up 6 bases and V 3 bases, and 4 bases lay outside the gene matches. The CDR3 sequence is 14 residues long. Germline CDR1 and CDR2: SNHLY and FYNNEI. Here the CDR3 reads CASSDDRGGQPQHF. DNA of the CDR3: TGTGCCAGCAGTGATGACAGGGGTGGTCAGCCCCAGCATTTT.

The chain couples TRBV29-1 to TRBJ2-3, with D possibly TRBD2 on 6 matching bases. CDR3 length: 14 residues. CDR1 SQVTM and CDR2 ANQGSEA come from the germline V gene. Trimming pared 0 bases from V and 5 bases from J, leaving 12 bases between. DNA of the CDR3: TGCAGCGTTGAAGAGGGGCGGGGCGTAGATACGCAGTATTTT. This translates into CSVEEGRGVDTQYF.

The chain employs TRBV28 and TRBJ1-2; TRBD1 matches at 9 bases. Germline CDR1 reads MDHEN; CDR2 reads SYDVKM. This CDR3 is built from 15 residues. V dropped 5 bases and J dropped 5; count of bases not matched to a gene: 9. The CDR3 nucleotides are TGTGCCAGCAGTCCTCAGGGACAGGGCCCTTATGGCTACACCTTC. Translated: CASSPQGQGPYGYTF.

This clone showed up just a few times. The chain recombines TRBV5-5 with TRBJ1-1; no clear D gene. CDR1 and CDR2 from the germline V gene are SGHKS and YYEKEE (reference sequence). The CDR3 has 14 residues. V lost 0 bases and J lost 3, with 9 bases in between. CDR3 nucleotides: TGTGCCAGCAGCTTGGTGGAGGGAGACACTGAAGCTTTCTTT. It translates to CASSLVEGDTEAFF.

J is TRBJ1-2 and V is TRBV28; 7 bases fit TRBD1. The CDR3 is 15 residues long. The V gene's germline CDR1 is MDHEN and CDR2 SYDVKM. The V segment lost 6 bases and the J segment 2 bases; nucleotides outside the gene matches: 9. The CDR3 loop is CASSQPPQGNYGYTF. As DNA, the CDR3 is TGTGCCAGCAGCCAACCTCCACAGGGGAACTATGGCTACACCTTC.

This chain uses TRBV5-6 with TRBJ1-3; possible D gene TRBD1, 6 bases. V was shortened by 5 bases and J by 2 bases, with 11 bases between the two germline ends. The CDR3 runs 14 residues. Germline V gene sequence: CDR1 SGHDT, CDR2 YYEEEE. CDR3 in DNA: TGTGCCAGCAGGGCGACAGGTACTGGAAACACCATATATTTT. Translating it yields CASRATGTGNTIYF.

The J gene is TRBJ1-1, the V gene TRBV6-5; D is undetermined. Trimming took off 7 bases at V and 0 bases at J, with 12 bases between the two ends. Germline lookup yields CDR1 MNHEY and CDR2 SVGAGI. CDR3 size: 14 residues. Here the CDR3 reads CASNPEGMNTEAFF. The CDR3 region has the DNA TGTGCCAGCAATCCCGAGGGAATGAACACTGAAGCTTTCTTT.

The chain carries TRBV3-1 (or the pseudogene TRBV3-2) and TRBJ2-2, with 10 nucleotides matching TRBD2. V was clipped by 3 bases and J by 2 bases; unmatched bases: 3. CDR1 LGHDT and CDR2 YNNKEL come from the germline V gene (reference sequence). CDR3 length: 16 amino acids. The chain's CDR3 is CASSHLAGGNTGELFF. For the CDR3, the DNA is TGTGCCAGCAGCCACTTAGCGGGGGGAAACACCGGGGAGCTGTTTTTT.

The J gene is TRBJ1-1, the V gene TRBV9; TRBD1 aligns across 11 bases. The junction had 10 bases not matched to a gene; V was cut back by 0 bases and J by 6 bases. Germline CDR1 and CDR2: SGDLS and YYNGEE. There are 17 residues in the CDR3. The CDR3 reads CASSVGGQGGPQAEAFF. In DNA, the CDR3 is TGTGCCAGCAGCGTAGGGGGACAGGGGGGCCCTCAGGCTGAAGCTTTCTTT.

This clone was observed once. The chain combines TRBV4-1 with TRBJ1-2; no clear D. There are 17 residues in the CDR3. Germline CDR1 and CDR2: MGHRA and YSYEKL. The ends were cut back, 2 bases at V and 0 bases at J, with 16 bases in the middle. The CDR3 DNA follows: TGCGCCAGCAGCCAATTTGTATGGACGGACTCTAACTATGGCTACACCTTC. As protein: CASSQFVWTDSNYGYTF.

The rearrangement uses TRBV28 and TRBJ1-6; 10 bases fit TRBD1. V shed 6 bases, J shed 9 bases, and the junction held 8 bases outside the gene matches. CDR1 is MDHEN and CDR2 is SYDVKM in the germline V gene. The CDR3 consists of 15 residues. DNA for the CDR3: TGTGCCAGCAGAATAGACAGGGGGCAGGGTTCACCCCTCCACTTT. This gives the protein CASRIDRGQGSPLHF.

The chain is built from TRBV21-1 and TRBJ1-4. TRBV21-1 is reported as a pseudogene. The CDR3 spans 19 residues. The CDR3 nucleotides read TGTGCCAGCAGCAAAGATCGAAGAGGACCTAAAAAATCGGGGGAAAAACTGTTTTTT. Protein: CASSKDRRGPKKSGEKLFF.

In this sample, this clone turned up a few times. The genes are TRBV5-1 and TRBJ1-2; perhaps TRBD1 as D (5 bases). V was trimmed by 4 bases and J by 3 bases, leaving 16 bases between them. Germline V gene sequence: CDR1 SGHRS, CDR2 YFSETQ. This CDR3 has 15 amino acids. The CDR3 nucleotides read TGCGCCAGCAGCAAAGGACATGTTGCAGACTATGGCTACACCTTC. This gives the protein CASSKGHVADYGYTF.

DNA of the CDR3: TGTGCCAGTAGTAGACAGGGGAGTGATAATTCACCCCTCCACTTT. It translates to CASSRQGSDNSPLHF. This chain connects TRBV19 to TRBJ1-6; the match to TRBD1 covers 8 bases. Germline CDR1 reads LNHDA; CDR2 reads SQIVND (reference sequence). The CDR3 spans 15 residues. J gave up 5 bases and V 4 bases, and 4 bases lay outside the gene matches.

The chain uses TRBV27 and TRBJ1-1; D uncertain. CDR3 length: 15 amino acids. Germline lookup yields CDR1 MNHEY and CDR2 SMNVEV (reference sequence). V was cut by 5 bases and J by 5 bases, with 18 bases left in between. The CDR3 sequence: CASSPPQEGGTEAFF. CDR3 coding DNA: TGTGCCAGCAGTCCCCCTCAGGAGGGAGGGACTGAAGCTTTCTTT.

The chain joins TRBV24-1 to TRBJ2-1, with TRBD1 matching 10 bases. The V gene end was trimmed by 5 bases and the J gene end by 8 bases; junction bases not matched to a gene: 8. Germline CDR1 reads KGHDR; CDR2 reads SFDVKD. The CDR3 totals 15 residues. In DNA, the CDR3 is TGTGCCACCAGTGCCACCGGGACAGGGGATCATGAGCAGTTCTTC. Translation gives CATSATGTGDHEQFF.

The V call is TRBV3-1 (or the pseudogene TRBV3-2), the J call TRBJ1-1, with D maybe TRBD1 (6 bases). CDR3 length: 15 amino acids. Germline V gene sequence: CDR1 LGHDT, CDR2 YNNKEL (reference sequence). Trimming removed 2 bases from V and 1 base from J, with 11 bases in between. The CDR3 region has the DNA TGTGCCAGCAGCCAACGTCGGACAGCGAACACTGAAGCTTTCTTT. Translated, it gives CASSQRRTANTEAFF.

This clone was seen once. This chain joins TRBV19 and TRBJ1-2; 10 bases are shared with TRBD1. V trimming: 3 bases; J trimming: 4 bases; junction bases outside the gene matches: 11. The CDR3 length is 17 residues. Germline V gives CDR1 LNHDA, CDR2 SQIVND (reference sequence). CDR3 loop: CASSMIFLGQGTYGYTF. The CDR3 DNA is TGTGCCAGTAGTATGATATTTTTGGGACAGGGGACCTATGGCTACACCTTC.

The V call is TRBV11-1, the J call TRBJ2-7, with 12 positions matching TRBD2. V lost 3 bases, J lost 2 bases, and 2 bases stayed unmatched. Germline V gene lookup returns CDR1 SGHAT and CDR2 FQDESV (reference sequence). The CDR3 covers 15 residues. The CDR3 DNA sequence: TGTGCCAGCAGCTTCACTAGCGGGGGGACCTACGAGCAGTACTTC. It codes for CASSFTSGGTYEQYF.

The chain couples TRBV19 to TRBJ1-1; 9 bases line up with TRBD1. The CDR3 has 15 amino acids. Germline V CDR1 and CDR2: LNHDA, SQIVND (reference sequence). J lost 5 bases, V lost 5 bases, and 9 bases had no gene match. CDR3 DNA sequence: TGTGCCAGTAGTCCATGGGGACAGGGAGGTACTGAAGCTTTCTTT. This translates into CASSPWGQGGTEAFF.

A few counts support this clone. The rearrangement joins TRBV2 to TRBJ2-3; 9 bases agree with TRBD1. This CDR3 comprises 16 residues. The V and J ends lost 7 bases and 0 bases, in that order; junction bases with no gene match: 8. Looked up from germline, CDR1 is SNHLY and CDR2 is FYNNEI. CDR3: CASTPGQGVSTDTQYF. In nucleotides, the CDR3 is TGTGCCAGCACCCCGGGACAGGGCGTGAGCACAGATACGCAGTATTTT. The full variable domain, with the rest looked up from reference TRBV2 and TRBJ2-3, is EPEVTQTPSHQVTQMGQEVILRCVPISNHLYFYWYRQILGQKVEFLVSFYNNEISEKSEIFDDQFSVERPDGSNFTLKIRSTKLEDSAMYFCASTPGQGVSTDTQYFGPGTRLTVL.

The gene calls are TRBV5-1 and TRBJ1-2; D is unclear. The CDR3 contains 15 residues. V lost 0 bases, J lost 2 bases, and 11 bases lay in between. Germline CDR1 SGHRS, CDR2 YFSETQ. The CDR3 region is CASSLEPAPNYGYTF. CDR3 nucleotides: TGCGCCAGCAGCTTGGAGCCCGCCCCCAACTATGGCTACACCTTC. The whole variable domain, filled in from reference TRBV5-1 and TRBJ1-2, reads KAGVTQTPRYLIKTRGQQVTLSCSPISGHRSVSWYQQTPGQGLQFLFEYFSETQRNKGNFPGRFSGRQFSNSRSEMNVSTLELGDSALYLCASSLEPAPNYGYTFGSGTRLTVV.

The gene calls are TRBV6-5 and TRBJ1-2; tentatively, D is TRBD1 (6 bases). There are 15 residues in the CDR3. V lost 5 bases and J lost 2, with 15 bases in between. CDR1 and CDR2 from the germline V gene are MNHEY and SVGAGI. The CDR3 here is CASSTAGTHNYGYTF. The CDR3 nucleotides read TGTGCCAGCAGTACCGCCGGGACACACAACTATGGCTACACCTTC.

The V gene is TRBV6-6, the J gene TRBJ2-3, with D possibly TRBD2 on 6 matching bases. The CDR3 extends over 16 amino acids. V gave up 4 bases and J gave up 4 bases, with 18 bases separating them. The V gene's germline CDR1 is MNHNY and CDR2 SVGAGI (reference sequence). The CDR3: CASSSSGGQEADTQYF. The CDR3 DNA reads as TGTGCCAGCAGTTCCTCCGGGGGTCAGGAGGCAGATACGCAGTATTTT.